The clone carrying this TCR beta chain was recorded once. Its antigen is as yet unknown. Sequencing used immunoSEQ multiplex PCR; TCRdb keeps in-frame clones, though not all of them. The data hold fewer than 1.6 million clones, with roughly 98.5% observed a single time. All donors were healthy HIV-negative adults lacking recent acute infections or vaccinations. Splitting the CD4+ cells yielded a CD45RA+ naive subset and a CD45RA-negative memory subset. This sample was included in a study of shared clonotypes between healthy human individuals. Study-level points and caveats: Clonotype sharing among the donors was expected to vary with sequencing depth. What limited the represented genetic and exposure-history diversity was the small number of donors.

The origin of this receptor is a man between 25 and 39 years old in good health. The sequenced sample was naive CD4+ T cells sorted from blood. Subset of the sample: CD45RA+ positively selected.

CDR3 sequence (DNA): TGTGCCAGCAGTTCCCCGGGTAGCGGGATAGGCGAGCAGTACTTC. Its protein is CASSSPGSGIGEQYF. The chain employs TRBV28 and TRBJ2-7; TRBD2 matches 8 bases. The germline CDR1 and CDR2 sequences are MDHEN and SYDVKM. The CDR3 totals 15 residues. Germline trimming cut 4 bases from V and 6 bases from J; bases unmatched to any gene: 11.